The clone carrying this T cell receptor beta chain has just one count. Using immunoSEQ multiplex PCR, the repertoire was profiled, and TCRdb retains in-frame clones only, with some absent. Seen here are roughly 320,000 clones, over 75% observed once, and the top ten hold roughly 4.5%. The sample comes from a study of blood T cell repertoires in COVID-19. The sample consisted of PBMCs or T cells enriched from blood (not recorded which). The receptor comes from a man between 25 and 39 years old who had recovered from COVID-19.

The CDR3 bases are TGTGCCTCCATGGTCGGAGACTACTATGGCTACACCTTC. Its translation is CASMVGDYYGYTF. V and J are TRBV30 and TRBJ1-2; D gene uncertain. This CDR3 has 13 residues. CDR1 is GTSNPN, CDR2 SVGIG, per germline (reference sequence). The germline V and J ends were trimmed by 7 bases and 3 bases, with 15 bases remaining between them. The full variable domain, in which reference TRBV30 and TRBJ1-2 provide the parts outside the CDR3, is SQTIHQWPATLVQPVGSPLSLECTVEGTSNPNLYWYRQAAGRGLQLLFYSVGIGQISSEVPQNLSASRPQDRQFILSSKKLLLSDSGFYLCASMVGDYYGYTFGSGTRLTVV.